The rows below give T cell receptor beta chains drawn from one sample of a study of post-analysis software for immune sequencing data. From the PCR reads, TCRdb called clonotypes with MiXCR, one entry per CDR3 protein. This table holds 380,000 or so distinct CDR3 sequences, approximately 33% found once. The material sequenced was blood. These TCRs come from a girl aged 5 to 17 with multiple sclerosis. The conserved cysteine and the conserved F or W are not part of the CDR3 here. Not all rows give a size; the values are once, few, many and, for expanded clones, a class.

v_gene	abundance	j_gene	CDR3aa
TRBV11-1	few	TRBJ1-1	ASSSDGGEAF
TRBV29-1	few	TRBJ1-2	SVDPTGNNGYT
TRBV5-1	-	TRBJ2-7	ASSLDGRSDGEQY
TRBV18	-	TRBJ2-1	ASSVTSGTYNEQF
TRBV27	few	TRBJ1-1	ASTPLDRQNTEAF
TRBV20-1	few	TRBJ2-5	SAIIPGLAGGQETQY
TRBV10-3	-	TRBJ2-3	AISGDSGSTDTQY
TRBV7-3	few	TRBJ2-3	ASSQLITDTQY
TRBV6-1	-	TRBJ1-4	ASSGQLDEKLF
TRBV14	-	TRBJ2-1	ASSQDRENEQF
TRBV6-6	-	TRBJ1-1	ASRGQGANTEAF
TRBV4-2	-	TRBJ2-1	ASSPDTYNEQF
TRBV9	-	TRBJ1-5	ASSPTSGNQPQH
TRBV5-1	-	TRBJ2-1	ASSSSAGGYNEQF